What follows is one T cell receptor (beta chain) and its context. Its antigen remains unidentified. The CDR3 totals 14 residues. CDR1 WNHNN and CDR2 SYGVQD come from the germline V gene (reference sequence). Trimming pared 7 bases from V and 6 bases from J, leaving 15 bases between. The time point was: week 5, during vaccination. A 20-mer mutant IDH1 peptide at 300 ug was injected subcutaneously with topical imiquimod. TCRdb's copy holds only in-frame clones and misses some; the assay was immunoSEQ multiplex PCR. The sample contains under 45,000 clones, roughly 79% of which appear only once. This entry comes from a study of a mutant IDH1 vaccine in newly diagnosed glioma.

The TCR was taken from a man in his forties or fifties with glioma. The sample was PBMCs, taken from a glioma patient whose treatment included an IDH1 peptide vaccine. The chain joins TRBV10-1 to TRBJ2-2, with D perhaps TRBD1 (6 bases). CDR3 bases: TGCGCCAGCATACAACAGGGATCCCCCGGGGAGCTGTTTTTT. It yields the protein CASIQQGSPGELFF.